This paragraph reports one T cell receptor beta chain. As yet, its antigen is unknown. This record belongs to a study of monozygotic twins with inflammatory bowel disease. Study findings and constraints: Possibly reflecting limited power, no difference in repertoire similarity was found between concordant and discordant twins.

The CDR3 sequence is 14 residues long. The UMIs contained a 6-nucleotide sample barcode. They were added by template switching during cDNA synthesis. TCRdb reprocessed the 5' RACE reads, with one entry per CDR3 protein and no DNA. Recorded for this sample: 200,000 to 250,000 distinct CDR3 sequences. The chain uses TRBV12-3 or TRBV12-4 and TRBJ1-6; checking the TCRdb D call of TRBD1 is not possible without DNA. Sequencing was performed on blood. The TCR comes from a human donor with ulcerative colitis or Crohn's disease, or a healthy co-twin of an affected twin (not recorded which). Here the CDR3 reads CASSPQPEGSPLHF.